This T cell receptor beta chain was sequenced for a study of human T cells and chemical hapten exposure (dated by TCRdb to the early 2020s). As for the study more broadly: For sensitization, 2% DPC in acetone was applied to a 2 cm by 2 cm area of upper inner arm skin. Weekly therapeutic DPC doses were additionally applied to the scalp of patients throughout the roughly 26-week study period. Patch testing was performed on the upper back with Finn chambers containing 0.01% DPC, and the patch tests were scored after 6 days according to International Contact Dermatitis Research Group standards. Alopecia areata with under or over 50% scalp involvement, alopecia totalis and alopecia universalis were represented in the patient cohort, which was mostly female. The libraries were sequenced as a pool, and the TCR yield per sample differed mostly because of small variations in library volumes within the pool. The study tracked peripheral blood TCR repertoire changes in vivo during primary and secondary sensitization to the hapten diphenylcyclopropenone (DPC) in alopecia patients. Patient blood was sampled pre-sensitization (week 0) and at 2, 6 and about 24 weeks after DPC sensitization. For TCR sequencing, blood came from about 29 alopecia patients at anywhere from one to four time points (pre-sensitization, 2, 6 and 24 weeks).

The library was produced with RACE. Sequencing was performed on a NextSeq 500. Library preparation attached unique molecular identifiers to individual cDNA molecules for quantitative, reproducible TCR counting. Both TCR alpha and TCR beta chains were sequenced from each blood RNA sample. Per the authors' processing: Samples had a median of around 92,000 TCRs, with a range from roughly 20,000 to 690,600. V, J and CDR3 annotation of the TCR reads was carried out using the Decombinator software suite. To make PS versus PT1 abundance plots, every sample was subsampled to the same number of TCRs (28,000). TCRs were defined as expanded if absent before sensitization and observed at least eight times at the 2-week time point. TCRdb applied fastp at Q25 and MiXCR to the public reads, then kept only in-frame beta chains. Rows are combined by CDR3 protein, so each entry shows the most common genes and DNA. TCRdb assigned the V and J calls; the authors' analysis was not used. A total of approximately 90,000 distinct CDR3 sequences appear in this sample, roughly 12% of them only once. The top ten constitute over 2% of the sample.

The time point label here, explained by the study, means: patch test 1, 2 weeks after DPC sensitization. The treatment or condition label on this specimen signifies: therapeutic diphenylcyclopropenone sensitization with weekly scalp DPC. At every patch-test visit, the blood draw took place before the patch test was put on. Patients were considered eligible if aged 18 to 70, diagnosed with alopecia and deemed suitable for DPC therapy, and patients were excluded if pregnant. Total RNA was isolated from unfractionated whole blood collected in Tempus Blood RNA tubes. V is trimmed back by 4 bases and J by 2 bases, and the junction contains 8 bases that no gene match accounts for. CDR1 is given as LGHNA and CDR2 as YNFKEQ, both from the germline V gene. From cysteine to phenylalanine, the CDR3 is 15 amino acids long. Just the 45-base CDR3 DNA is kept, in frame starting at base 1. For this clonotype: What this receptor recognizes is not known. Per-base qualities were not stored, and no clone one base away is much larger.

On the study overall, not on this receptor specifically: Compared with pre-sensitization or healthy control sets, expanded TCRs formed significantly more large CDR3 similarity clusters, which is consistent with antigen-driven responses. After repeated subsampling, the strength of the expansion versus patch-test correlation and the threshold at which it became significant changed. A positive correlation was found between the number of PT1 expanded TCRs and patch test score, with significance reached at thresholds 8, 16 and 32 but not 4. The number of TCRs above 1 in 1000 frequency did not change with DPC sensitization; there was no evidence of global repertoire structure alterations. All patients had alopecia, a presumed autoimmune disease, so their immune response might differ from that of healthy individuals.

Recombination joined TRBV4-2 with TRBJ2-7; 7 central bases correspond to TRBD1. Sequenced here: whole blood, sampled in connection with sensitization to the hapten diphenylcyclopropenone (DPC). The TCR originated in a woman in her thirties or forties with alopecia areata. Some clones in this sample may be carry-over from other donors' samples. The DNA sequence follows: TGTGCCAGCAGCCGCACAACAGGGGTCACCTACGAGCAGTACTTC. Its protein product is CASSRTTGVTYEQYF.